Listed here are 28 T cell receptor beta chains from one sample, sequenced in a study of blood T cells in healthy people across ages. The second PCR ran roughly 7 to 12 cycles with a sample-barcoded 5' primer and J-beta primers. TCRdb used MiXCR to reprocess the 5' RACE reads, holding one entry per CDR3 protein. The sample includes 550,000 to 650,000 distinct CDR3 sequences, about 27% seen only once; the top ten take 3% to 4%. Another study also made use of these data, one on T cells of mothers and their children.

Specimen: blood. These receptors were taken from a boy aged 2 to 10 in good health.

The chain has TRBV7-9 and TRBJ1-4, with 7 bases matching TRBD1. Germline V CDR1 and CDR2: SEHNR, FQNEAQ (reference sequence). With V trimmed by 3 bases and J by 7 bases, 14 bases remained unmatched. The CDR3 spans 17 residues. The CDR3 sequence is CASSFSFVSTGPEKLFF. The CDR3 DNA is TGTGCCAGCAGCTTTTCCTTTGTATCGACAGGGCCTGAAAAACTGTTTTTT.

J is TRBJ2-5 and V is TRBV5-1; 9 bases are a match to TRBD1. Per the germline V gene, CDR1 is SGHRS and CDR2 is YFSETQ. V gave up 2 bases and J gave up 5 bases; unmatched junction bases: 4. This CDR3 is built from 14 residues. The CDR3 spells CASSLQGARETQYF. The DNA for the CDR3 is TGCGCCAGCAGCTTACAGGGGGCTCGGGAGACCCAGTACTTC.

This clonotype was seen a few times. V and J are TRBV7-3 and TRBJ2-1; D possibly corresponds to TRBD1 (5 bases). The DNA end lines up better with TRBJ2-7; the J call may be wrong. The CDR3 runs 15 residues. Looked up from germline, CDR1 is SGHTA and CDR2 is FQGTGA. Written as DNA, the CDR3 is TGTGCCAGCAGCTCCTATCCGAATACCGCAGGGGAGCAGTACTTC. It codes for CASSSYPNTAGEQYF.

In its sample, this clonotype was seen a few times. The rearrangement uses TRBV7-9 and TRBJ2-5; 7 bases fit TRBD2. The CDR3 extends over 14 amino acids. Germline V gives CDR1 SEHNR, CDR2 FQNEAQ (reference sequence). V lost 4 bases to trimming and J lost 4 bases; unmatched junction nucleotides: 6. This chain's CDR3 is CASSSQAGRETQYF. CDR3 in DNA: TGTGCCAGCAGCTCCCAAGCGGGGCGAGAGACCCAGTACTTC.

V and J are TRBV7-8 and TRBJ2-7, with TRBD2 matching 11 bases. CDR3 size: 16 residues. Germline V gene lookup returns CDR1 SGHVS and CDR2 FQNEAQ. Germline trimming cut 5 bases from V and 3 bases from J; bases unmatched to any gene: 9. The CDR3 loop is CASSRLSGRAFYEQYF. The DNA for the CDR3 is TGTGCCAGCAGCCGACTTAGCGGGAGGGCCTTCTACGAGCAGTACTTC.

CDR3 amino acids: CSALAGAGQNYGYTF. The CDR3 nucleotides read TGCAGCGCACTTGCTGGTGCCGGACAGAATTATGGCTACACCTTC. The chain is built from TRBV29-1 and TRBJ1-2, with a weak D call TRBD1 (6 bases). Germline CDR1 is SQVTM and CDR2 is ANQGSEA. The germline V and J ends were trimmed by 7 bases and 5 bases, with 23 bases remaining between them. The CDR3 length is 15 residues.

The rearrangement uses TRBV7-3 and TRBJ2-4, with TRBD2 matching over 8 bases. CDR1 is SGHTA, CDR2 FQGTGA, per germline. With V trimmed by 2 bases and J by 4 bases, 4 bases remained unmatched. The CDR3 runs to 15 residues. CDR3 coding DNA: TGTGCCAGCAGCTTAGCGGGGGGTAGAAAAAACATTCAGTACTTC. Translation gives CASSLAGGRKNIQYF. Full variable domain (outside the CDR3, taken from reference TRBV7-3 and TRBJ2-4): GAGVSQTPSNKVTEKGKYVELRCDPISGHTALYWYRQSLGQGPEFLIYFQGTGAADDSGLPNDRFFAVRPEGSVSTLKIQRTERGDSAVYLCASSLAGGRKNIQYFGAGTRLSVL.

The V call is TRBV12-3 or TRBV12-4, the J call TRBJ1-6; D is unclear. CDR3 length equals 13 residues. Trimming left V 1 base short and J 8 bases short, with 6 bases between. The CDR3 region is CASSLVEDSPLHF. The CDR3 nucleotides are TGTGCCAGCAGTTTAGTCGAGGATTCACCCCTCCACTTT.

This clonotype has only a few counts. The chain couples TRBV30 to TRBJ2-4, with unresolved D. The CDR3 totals 12 residues. V was clipped by 1 base and J by 15 bases, with 16 bases between them. CDR1 GTSNPN and CDR2 SVGIG come from the germline V gene (reference sequence). CDR3 sequence (DNA): TGTGCCTGGAGTGCGGCAGCAAATATGCCGTACTTC. It yields the protein CAWSAAANMPYF.

The chain carries TRBV20-1 and TRBJ2-5; 9 bases match TRBD2. The CDR3 runs to 11 residues. Germline CDR1 DFQATT, CDR2 SNEGSKA (reference sequence). The trim removed 6 bases at V and 11 bases at J, leaving 7 bases unmatched. For the CDR3, the DNA is TGCAGTGCGCGGGAGGGGGGGGAGCAGTACTTC. Protein sequence: CSAREGGEQYF.

This clonotype has just a few counts. The V and J genes are TRBV7-9 and TRBJ1-1; 8 bases line up with TRBD1. Trimming took 6 bases from V and 11 from J; bases not matched to a gene: 8. The CDR3 is made up of 12 amino acids. CDR1 is SEHNR and CDR2 is FQNEAQ in the germline V gene (reference sequence). In DNA form, the CDR3 reads TGTGCCAGCAGTCAGACAGGGGCGGCGGCTTTCTTT. The encoded protein is CASSQTGAAAFF.

This clonotype was detected only a few times. J is TRBJ2-7 and V is TRBV20-1; possibly TRBD2 for D (6 bases). Trimming took off 2 bases at V and 1 base at J, with 12 bases between the two ends. This CDR3 has 14 residues. In germline, CDR1 is DFQATT, CDR2 SNEGSKA (reference sequence). Here the CDR3 DNA reads TGCAGTGCTAGATCCGGGACTCTATCCTACGAGCAGTACTTC. It encodes CSARSGTLSYEQYF.

The gene calls are TRBV20-1 and TRBJ1-2; tentative D call: TRBD1 (6 bases). CDR1 is DFQATT, CDR2 SNEGSKA, per germline (reference sequence). CDR3 size: 15 residues. Trimming left V 0 bases short and J 5 bases short, with 16 bases between. The CDR3 protein is CSARDLGGQGYGYTF. Here the CDR3 DNA reads TGCAGTGCTAGAGATCTGGGGGGGCAAGGGTATGGCTACACCTTC.

This chain links TRBV12-3 or TRBV12-4 with TRBJ2-1; perhaps TRBD2 as D (5 bases). V was trimmed by 6 bases and J by 10 bases, leaving 19 bases between them. The CDR3 runs to 14 residues. For the CDR3, the DNA is TGTGCCAGCAGAGCGGCGTCGGGGTTCTGGGAGCAGTTCTTC. The encoded protein is CASRAASGFWEQFF.

This clonotype appeared a few times. The V call is TRBV19, the J call TRBJ2-5, with 7 nucleotides matching TRBD2. Trimming cost V 5 bases and J 3 bases; bases outside gene matches: 3. The CDR3 sequence is 13 residues long. CDR1 LNHDA and CDR2 SQIVND come from the germline V gene (reference sequence). CDR3 in amino acids: CASSYAGEETQYF. CDR3 in DNA: TGTGCCAGTAGTTATGCGGGGGAAGAGACCCAGTACTTC. Filled out from reference TRBV19 and TRBJ2-5, the complete variable domain reads DGGITQSPKYLFRKEGQNVTLSCEQNLNHDAMYWYRQDPGQGLRLIYYSQIVNDFQKGDIAEGYSVSREKKESFPLTVTSAQKNPTAFYLCASSYAGEETQYFGPGTRLLVL.

This clonotype has just a few counts. J is TRBJ1-2 and V is TRBV6-2 or TRBV6-3; D is unclear. Per germline, CDR1 MNHEY and CDR2 SVGEGT. This CDR3 is 13 amino acids long. With 8 bases removed from V and 2 bases from J, the gap between germline ends came to 12 bases. In DNA form, the CDR3 reads TGTGCCAGCGGTAGACGGATGAACTATGGCTACACCTTC. It yields the protein CASGRRMNYGYTF.

About this clonotype: An end of the junction differs from the germline gene, which may be a read error. The chain has TRBV7-2 and TRBJ1-2, with a possible D match to TRBD1 (5 bases). The germline gives CDR1 SGHTA, CDR2 FQGNSA. The CDR3 has 13 residues. The DNA for the CDR3 is TGTGCCAGCAGCTTACGGTCGGGGGATGGCTACCCCTTC. As protein: CASSLRSGDGYPF.

The rearrangement uses TRBV2 and TRBJ2-7; D might be TRBD1 (5 bases). CDR1 and CDR2 from the germline V gene are SNHLY and FYNNEI. CDR3 length: 14 residues. Trimming removed 0 bases from V and 4 bases from J, with 10 bases in between. CDR3 bases: TGTGCCAGCAGTGAAGCAGGGGCACTTTACGAGCAGTACTTC. It translates to CASSEAGALYEQYF.

In its sample, this clonotype was seen many times. The chain joins TRBV7-2 to TRBJ2-5; tentatively, D is TRBD2 (5 bases). Trimming shortened V by 7 bases and J by 4 bases, and 19 bases separated the two germline ends. Germline assignment: CDR1 SGHTA and CDR2 FQGNSA. This CDR3 has 15 amino acids. CDR3 coding DNA: TGTGCCAGCACCCTGAACTCGGGAACGGGAGAGACCCAGTACTTC. Residues: CASTLNSGTGETQYF.

This clonotype has a handful of counts. V is TRBV3-1 and J is TRBJ1-2, with no clear D. The V end lost 0 bases, the J end lost 10 bases, and 9 bases lay between the germline ends. CDR3 length: 12 residues. Per the germline V gene, CDR1 is LGHDT and CDR2 is YNNKEL (reference sequence). As DNA, the CDR3 is TGTGCCAGCAGCCAAGACCCAGGCCTCTACACCTTC. Translation: CASSQDPGLYTF. The full variable domain, rest sourced from reference TRBV3-1 and TRBJ1-2, is DTAVSQTPKYLVTQMGNDKSIKCEQNLGHDTMYWYKQDSKKFLKIMFSYNNKELIINETVPNRFSPKSPDKAHLNLHINSLELGDSAVYFCASSQDPGLYTFGSGTRLTVV.

This clonotype showed up just a few times. The chain recombines TRBV11-2 with TRBJ2-5; D ambiguous. The J call may be in error: the DNA end matches TRBJ2-7 better. The CDR3 is 14 residues long. Germline CDR1 reads SGHAT; CDR2 reads FQNNGV. The CDR3, as DNA: TGTGCCAGCAGCTTATTCCCTTTGGCCTACGAGCAGTACTTC. Its protein product is CASSLFPLAYEQYF.

The table lists this clonotype with many counts. V usage is TRBV5-1 and J usage is TRBJ1-2, with 12 positions matching TRBD1. V trimming: 4 bases; J trimming: 5 bases; junction bases outside the gene matches: 3. CDR1 and CDR2 (germline): SGHRS, YFSETQ. The CDR3 consists of 14 residues. CDR3 sequence reads: CASSEGQGAYGYTF. The CDR3 bases are TGCGCCAGCAGCGAGGGACAGGGGGCTTATGGCTACACCTTC.

About this clonotype: No DNA is shown, since the ends of the CDR3 on it are uncertain; the CDR3 is the one TCRdb lists. The chain links TRBV5-5 to TRBJ1-1; the table gives TRBD1 as D, unverified against the DNA. Termini included, the CDR3 measures 15 amino acids. The V gene's germline CDR1 is SGHKS and CDR2 YYEKEE (reference sequence). The CDR3 region is CASSFLWGSNTEAFF.

The CDR3 DNA is TGCGCCAGCAGCTTGGCCAGGGCGGACATTCAGTACTTC. As protein: CASSLARADIQYF. J is TRBJ2-4 and V is TRBV5-1, with D maybe TRBD1 (5 bases). V lost 0 bases and J lost 8, with 9 bases in between. There are 13 residues in the CDR3. Germline loops: CDR1 SGHRS, CDR2 YFSETQ.

The chain employs TRBV5-5 and TRBJ1-1; D might be TRBD1 (5 bases). CDR1 SGHKS and CDR2 YYEKEE come from the germline V gene (reference sequence). The CDR3 runs 14 residues. V lost 0 bases and J lost 1, with 7 bases in between. In nucleotides, the CDR3 is TGTGCCAGCAGCTTGGACGACAGGAACACTGAAGCTTTCTTT. As protein: CASSLDDRNTEAFF.

The chain is built from TRBV6-6 and TRBJ2-3, with 12 bases aligning to TRBD2. The CDR3 has 15 amino acids. Germline CDR1 and CDR2: MNHNY and SVGAGI (reference sequence). J lost 5 bases, V lost 6 bases, and 6 bases had no gene match. CDR3 nucleotide sequence: TGTGCCAGCAGGCTAGCGGGGGGGCAGGTAGATACGCAGTATTTT. Protein product: CASRLAGGQVDTQYF.

The V call is TRBV27, the J call TRBJ1-1; possible D gene TRBD1, 5 bases. Trimming took off 3 bases at V and 8 bases at J, with 19 bases between the two ends. This CDR3 spans 15 amino acids. Germline-derived CDR1 and CDR2 are MNHEY and SMNVEV (reference sequence). In DNA, the CDR3 is TGTGCCAGCAGTTTGTCAGGGTATCGGGCACACGAAGCTTTCTTT. It yields the protein CASSLSGYRAHEAFF.

This clonotype was seen a handful of times. This chain links TRBV18 with TRBJ2-7; 7 positions match TRBD2. Looked up from germline, CDR1 is KGHSH and CDR2 is LQKENI. The CDR3 contains 15 residues. V lost 3 bases, J lost 7 bases, and 12 bases stayed unmatched. The CDR3 spells CASSPSSGPKREQYF. CDR3 coding DNA: TGTGCCAGCTCACCTTCTAGCGGTCCGAAGCGGGAGCAGTACTTC.